The 26 T cell receptor beta chains given below trace back to one sample, sequenced in a study of cytomegalovirus exposure and HLA in healthy donors. 13 Jbeta primers and 60 Vbeta primers were used for the PCR. Repertoires were generated with immunoSEQ multiplex PCR, while TCRdb's copy carries only in-frame clones and drops some. The sample carries approximately 140,000 clones, around 80% recorded once. What was sequenced was PBMCs. The receptor set was obtained from a man aged 35 to 55 in good health and CMV-seronegative.

CDR3 region: CASSLRQGTEQYF. For the CDR3, the DNA is TGTGCCAGTAGTCTCAGACAGGGAACCGAGCAGTACTTC. The genes are TRBV19 and TRBJ2-7; TRBD1 agrees at 7 bases. The J segment lost 6 bases and the V segment lost 5 bases, leaving 7 bases of the junction unmatched. CDR3 length: 13 amino acids. The germline V gene encodes CDR1 LNHDA and CDR2 SQIVND (reference sequence).

The chain combines TRBV28 with TRBJ1-2, with a possible D match to TRBD1 (5 bases). The CDR3 runs 14 residues. Trimming stripped 4 bases from V and 2 bases from J, with 11 bases between. Germline-derived CDR1 and CDR2 are MDHEN and SYDVKM. The CDR3 DNA is TGTGCCAGCAGTTGGAGGGGCCCAAACTATGGCTACACCTTC. Its translation is CASSWRGPNYGYTF.

The chain employs TRBV6-6 and TRBJ2-7; 9 bases fit TRBD1. Losses at the gene ends were 6 bases for V and 3 bases for J; bases not matched to a gene: 6. The CDR3 length is 14 residues. Germline assignment: CDR1 MNHNY and CDR2 SVGAGI (reference sequence). The CDR3 nucleotides read TGTGCCAGCAGCCGCGGGACAGGGTACTACGAGCAGTACTTC. Protein sequence: CASSRGTGYYEQYF.

The chain employs TRBV28 and TRBJ2-2; 14 nucleotides match TRBD2. The CDR3 sequence is 19 residues long. V lost 4 bases to trimming and J lost 3 bases; unmatched junction nucleotides: 10. CDR1 and CDR2 (germline): MDHEN, SYDVKM. CDR3: CASSSEGLAGAMYTGELFF. The CDR3 DNA follows: TGTGCCAGCAGTTCAGAGGGACTAGCGGGGGCCATGTACACCGGGGAGCTGTTTTTT.

As for this clone: An end of the junction does not agree with germline; a read error may underlie this. The chain employs TRBV7-9 and TRBJ2-7, with D tentatively TRBD2 (6 bases). Germline lookup yields CDR1 SEHNR and CDR2 FQNEAQ (reference sequence). The CDR3 extends over 14 amino acids. CDR3 residues: CSSSSESVGGEQYF. The CDR3 coding sequence is TGTTCCAGCAGTTCCGAGAGTGTGGGGGGCGAGCAGTACTTC.

The V and J genes are TRBV4-1 and TRBJ2-7; D gene uncertain. Germline V gene sequence: CDR1 MGHRA, CDR2 YSYEKL. The CDR3 has 13 residues. Deletions cut 0 bases from V and 10 bases from J, with 13 bases between. The CDR3 DNA sequence: TGCGCCAGCAGCCAAGATAGTAACCTCCCCCAGTACTTC. Translation: CASSQDSNLPQYF.

This clone was seen just once. V usage is TRBV19 and J usage is TRBJ2-5, with D possibly being TRBD1 (5 bases). This CDR3 spans 13 amino acids. Germline V gene lookup returns CDR1 LNHDA and CDR2 SQIVND (reference sequence). V was shortened by 0 bases and J by 4 bases, with 6 bases between the two germline ends. CDR3 sequence (DNA): TGTGCCAGTAGTATAGACAGGGCAGAGACCCAGTACTTC. The encoded protein is CASSIDRAETQYF.

This clone turned up a few times. The chain combines TRBV27 with TRBJ2-7; possibly TRBD2 for D (6 bases). This CDR3 has 13 residues. Germline V gene lookup returns CDR1 MNHEY and CDR2 SMNVEV (reference sequence). Trimming removed 3 bases from V and 5 bases from J, with 11 bases in between. This chain's CDR3 is CASSLGGVNEQYF. CDR3 DNA sequence: TGTGCCAGCAGTTTGGGCGGGGTCAACGAGCAGTACTTC.

In its sample, this clone was seen a few times. The chain links TRBV6-1 to TRBJ1-1, with D possibly matching TRBD1 (5 bases). Trimming took off 7 bases at V and 3 bases at J, with 6 bases between the two ends. The CDR3 covers 11 residues. The germline V gene encodes CDR1 MNHNS and CDR2 SASEGT. The CDR3 is CASTRDTEAFF. The CDR3 coding sequence is TGTGCCAGCACCAGGGACACTGAAGCTTTCTTT.

The chain employs TRBV27 and TRBJ1-1, with 7 bases identical to TRBD1. The germline gives CDR1 MNHEY, CDR2 SMNVEV (reference sequence). The CDR3 is made up of 15 amino acids. Trimming removed 0 bases from V and 1 base from J; junction bases left unmatched: 2. CDR3 region: CASSLSGTANTEAFF. The CDR3 DNA sequence: TGTGCCAGCAGTTTATCTGGGACAGCGAACACTGAAGCTTTCTTT.

The chain combines TRBV15 with TRBJ2-7; possibly TRBD1 for D (5 bases). The CDR3 extends over 15 amino acids. The germline V and J ends were trimmed by 0 bases and 5 bases, with 14 bases remaining between them. Per germline, CDR1 LNHNV and CDR2 YYDKDF (reference sequence). This chain's CDR3 is CATSRDTQGRHEQYF. The CDR3 nucleotides read TGTGCCACCAGCAGAGATACGCAGGGTCGGCACGAGCAGTACTTC.

The chain combines TRBV9 with TRBJ2-2; 8 positions match TRBD1. CDR1 SGDLS and CDR2 YYNGEE come from the germline V gene. The CDR3 has 16 amino acids. With V trimmed by 0 bases and J by 7 bases, 8 bases remained unmatched. The CDR3 DNA follows: TGTGCCAGCAGCGTAGGTGTTCAGGGGGCAGTCGGGGAGCTGTTTTTT. This encodes CASSVGVQGAVGELFF.

The chain recombines TRBV21-1 with TRBJ1-1. TRBV21-1 is listed as a pseudogene. The CDR3 loop spans 15 amino acids. CDR3: CASSKRSGGHTEAFF. DNA for the CDR3: TGTGCCAGCAGCAAGCGGAGCGGGGGCCACACTGAAGCTTTCTTT.

The V and J genes are TRBV5-8 and TRBJ1-5; D gene unclear. Germline loops: CDR1 SGHTS, CDR2 YDEGEE. V was cut by 4 bases and J by 1 base, with 9 bases left in between. There are 14 residues in the CDR3. The CDR3 loop reads CASSALRSNQPQHF. CDR3 sequence (DNA): TGTGCCAGCAGCGCATTGAGGAGCAATCAGCCCCAGCATTTT.

The chain is built from TRBV5-5 and TRBJ2-5; 11 bases fit TRBD2. Germline V gene lookup returns CDR1 SGHKS and CDR2 YYEKEE (reference sequence). V lost 6 bases, J lost 5 bases, and 6 bases stayed unmatched. The CDR3 has 14 amino acids. The DNA for the CDR3 is TGTGCCAGCACTAGCGGGAGGTCCGAGGAGACCCAGTACTTC. Its translation: CASTSGRSEETQYF.

In its sample, this clone was seen a few times. The CDR3, as DNA: TGTGCCATCAGTAGCACAGCTAGCAATCAGCCCCAGCATTTT. Its translation: CAISSTASNQPQHF. V usage is TRBV10-3 and J usage is TRBJ1-5; D gene ambiguous. Trimming cost V 5 bases and J 0 bases, with 8 bases left between them. The CDR3 has 14 amino acids. Germline V CDR1 and CDR2: ENHRY, SYGVKD.

The chain is built from TRBV4-1 and TRBJ2-7; perhaps TRBD2 as D (6 bases). Germline V gene lookup returns CDR1 MGHRA and CDR2 YSYEKL. Between the trimmed V and J ends, which lost 1 base and 3 bases, there was a span of 10 bases. This CDR3 has 14 residues. The CDR3 DNA reads as TGCGCCAGCAGCCAAGCGTTAGCGGACTACGAGCAGTACTTC. This codes for CASSQALADYEQYF.

In this sample, this clone turned up a few times. The chain has TRBV29-1 and TRBJ2-2; 10 nucleotides line up with TRBD1. CDR3 length: 14 residues. Per germline, CDR1 SQVTM and CDR2 ANQGSEA. Trimming removed 6 bases from V and 6 bases from J; junction bases left unmatched: 7. The CDR3 sequence: CSVPGTGEAGELFF. CDR3 coding DNA: TGCAGCGTCCCAGGGACAGGGGAGGCCGGGGAGCTGTTTTTT.

CDR3 nucleotides: TGTGCCAGCAGCTCCCACCAGGGGGCCGTTGATACGCAGTATTTT. As protein: CASSSHQGAVDTQYF. V and J are TRBV5-5 and TRBJ2-3; 8 nucleotides agree with TRBD1. Germline V gene data show CDR1 as SGHKS and CDR2 as YYEKEE (reference sequence). J was trimmed by 6 bases and V by 3 bases; bases with no gene match: 9. The CDR3 sequence is 15 residues long.

The gene calls are TRBV4-1 and TRBJ2-2; tentatively, D is TRBD2 (5 bases). Germline V gene lookup returns CDR1 MGHRA and CDR2 YSYEKL. CDR3 length: 17 residues. V dropped 0 bases and J dropped 5 bases, with 16 bases sitting between them. For the CDR3, the DNA is TGCGCCAGCAGCCAAGAGGCCCTGGCGGGCTGGACCGGGGAGCTGTTTTTT. Protein: CASSQEALAGWTGELFF.

This sequence joins TRBV30 and TRBJ1-4; D unresolved. The germline V gene encodes CDR1 GTSNPN and CDR2 SVGIG (reference sequence). CDR3 length: 14 residues. V lost 3 bases, J lost 8 bases, and 16 bases lay in between. CDR3 sequence reads: CAWSQGAGGEKLFF. In nucleotides, the CDR3 is TGTGCCTGGAGCCAAGGAGCAGGAGGGGAAAAACTGTTTTTT.

This clone has only a few counts. The gene calls are TRBV28 and TRBJ1-1; no clear D gene. The CDR3 extends over 15 amino acids. The germline gives CDR1 MDHEN, CDR2 SYDVKM. V was cut by 5 bases and J by 0 bases, with 13 bases left in between. In nucleotides, the CDR3 is TGTGCCAGCAGTGACCCCCCCGGGGTGAACACTGAAGCTTTCTTT. This gives the protein CASSDPPGVNTEAFF.

This clone was seen only once. V gene TRBV13 combines with J gene TRBJ2-5; 11 positions agree with TRBD2. Germline V CDR1 and CDR2: PRHDT, FYEKMQ (reference sequence). CDR3 length: 15 amino acids. The V gene end was trimmed by 5 bases and the J gene end by 5 bases; junction bases not matched to a gene: 7. The CDR3 DNA reads TGTGCCAGCAGCGATATAGCGGGAGGGAGGGAGACCCAGTACTTC. Encoded protein: CASSDIAGGRETQYF.

The V call is TRBV2, the J call TRBJ2-4; 10 nucleotides match TRBD2. V lost 5 bases to trimming and J lost 1 base; unmatched junction nucleotides: 8. Per the germline V gene, CDR1 is SNHLY and CDR2 is FYNNEI. The CDR3 is 17 amino acids. For the CDR3, the DNA is TGTGCCAGCAGTCGGACTAGCGGAGCGGTGGCCAAAAACATTCAGTACTTC. It is translated as CASSRTSGAVAKNIQYF. Full variable domain (rest looked up from reference TRBV2 and TRBJ2-4): EPEVTQTPSHQVTQMGQEVILRCVPISNHLYFYWYRQILGQKVEFLVSFYNNEISEKSEIFDDQFSVERPDGSNFTLKIRSTKLEDSAMYFCASSRTSGAVAKNIQYFGAGTRLSVL.

The sample holds a few counts of this clone. The chain has TRBV7-2 and TRBJ2-2; D is possibly TRBD2 (5 bases). CDR1 and CDR2 from the germline V gene are SGHTA and FQGNSA. Trimming shortened V by 6 bases and J by 6 bases, and 11 bases separated the two germline ends. The CDR3 has 13 residues. The CDR3 is CASRGGVSGELFF. In DNA form, the CDR3 reads TGTGCCAGCAGAGGAGGTGTCTCCGGGGAGCTGTTTTTT.

A word on this clone: A much larger clone lies a single base off, so this may be a read error. J is TRBJ1-1 and V is TRBV2, with a tentative D call TRBD1 (5 bases). Germline CDR1 reads SNHLY; CDR2 reads FYNNEI. The CDR3 is 13 amino acids. V was clipped by 2 bases and J by 1 base, with 5 bases between them. The CDR3 sequence: CASSEQGNTEAFF. For the CDR3, the DNA is TGTGCCAGCAGTGAACAGGGGAACACTGAAGCTTTCTTT.